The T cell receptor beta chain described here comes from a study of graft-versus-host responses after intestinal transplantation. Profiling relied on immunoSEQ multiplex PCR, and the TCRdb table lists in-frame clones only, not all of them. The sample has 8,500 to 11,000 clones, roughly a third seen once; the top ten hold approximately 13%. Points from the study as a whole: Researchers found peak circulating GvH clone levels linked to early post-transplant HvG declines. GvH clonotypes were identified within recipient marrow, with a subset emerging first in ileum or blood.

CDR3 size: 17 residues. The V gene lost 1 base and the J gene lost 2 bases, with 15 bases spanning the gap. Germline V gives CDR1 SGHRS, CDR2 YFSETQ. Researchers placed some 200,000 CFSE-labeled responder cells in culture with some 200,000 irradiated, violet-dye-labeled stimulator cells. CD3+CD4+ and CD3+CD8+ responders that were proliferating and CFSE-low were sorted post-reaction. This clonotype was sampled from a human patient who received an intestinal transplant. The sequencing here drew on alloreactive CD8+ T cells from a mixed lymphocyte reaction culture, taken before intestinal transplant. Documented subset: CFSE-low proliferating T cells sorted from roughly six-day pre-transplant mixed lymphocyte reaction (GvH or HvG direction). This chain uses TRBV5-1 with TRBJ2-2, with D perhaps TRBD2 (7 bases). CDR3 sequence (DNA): TGCGCCAGCAGCTTGATACGGCGGGGGCCTAACACCGGGGAGCTGTTTTTT. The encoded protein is CASSLIRRGPNTGELFF.